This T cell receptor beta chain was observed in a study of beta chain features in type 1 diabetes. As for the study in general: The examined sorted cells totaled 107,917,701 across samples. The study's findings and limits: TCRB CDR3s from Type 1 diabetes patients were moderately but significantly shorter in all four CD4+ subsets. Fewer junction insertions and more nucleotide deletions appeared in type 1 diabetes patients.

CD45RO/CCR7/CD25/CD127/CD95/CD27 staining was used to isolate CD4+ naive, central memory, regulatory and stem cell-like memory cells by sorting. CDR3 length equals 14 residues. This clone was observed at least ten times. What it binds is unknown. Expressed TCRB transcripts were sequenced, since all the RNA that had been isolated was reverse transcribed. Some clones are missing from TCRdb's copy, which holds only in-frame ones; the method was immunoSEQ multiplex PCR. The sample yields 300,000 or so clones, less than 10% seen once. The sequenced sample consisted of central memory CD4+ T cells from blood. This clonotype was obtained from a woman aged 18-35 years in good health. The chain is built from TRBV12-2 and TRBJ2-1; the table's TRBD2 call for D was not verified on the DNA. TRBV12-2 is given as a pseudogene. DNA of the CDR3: TGTGCAAGTCGCTTAGGACTGCTTTACAATGAGCAGTTCTTC. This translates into CASRLGLLYNEQFF.